Each of the 13 T cell receptor beta chains below was sequenced from the same sample in a study of glioma-infiltrating T cells. Amplification of TCR alpha and beta CDR3 regions from RNA used iRepertoire nested multiplex PCR. TCRdb independently ran MiXCR on the multiplex PCR reads; one entry per CDR3 protein. Found here are around 97,000 distinct CDR3 sequences, around 31% of them singletons; the top ten hold less than 55%. The specimen was glioma tissue, nonneoplastic brain tissue, or PBMCs (not recorded which). The receptor source for this set is a human donor with low-grade glioma or glioblastoma, undergoing nonglioma brain surgery, or in good health (not recorded which).

This clonotype is a singleton in its sample. At one end the junction does not follow the germline gene, possibly because of a read error. The V call is TRBV29-1, the J call TRBJ2-1; D is unclear. The length of the CDR3 is 11 residues. CDR1 and CDR2 (germline): SQVTM, ANQGSEA. The CDR3 spells CSAENYNEQSF. The CDR3 region has the DNA TGCAGCGCCGAGAACTACAATGAGCAGTCCTTC.

In the case of this clonotype: This CDR3 fails to terminate in the conserved phenylalanine or tryptophan, so it likely reflects a read error. The limits of the CDR3 on the DNA are not certain, so only TCRdb's listed CDR3 is given. The V and J genes are TRBV7-2 and TRBJ2-5. Germline-derived CDR1 and CDR2 are SGHTA and FQGNSA. Counting both end residues, the CDR3 totals 12 amino acids. This CDR3 reads CASSFRQETEYL.

The rearrangement joins TRBV5-1 to TRBJ2-1; 8 nucleotides align to TRBD1. With 4 bases clipped from V and 8 bases from J, the junction kept 14 bases outside the gene matches. This CDR3 is 16 amino acids long. Germline V gives CDR1 SGHRS, CDR2 YFSETQ. The CDR3 sequence: CASSLVGDRNSDEQFF. In DNA, the CDR3 is TGCGCCAGCAGCCTTGTAGGGGACAGGAACTCCGATGAGCAGTTCTTC.

This clonotype has at least ten counts. V is TRBV20-1 and J is TRBJ1-2; 8 bases are a match to TRBD1. Trimming removed 3 bases from V and 0 bases from J; junction bases left unmatched: 9. The germline V gene encodes CDR1 DFQATT and CDR2 SNEGSKA (reference sequence). This CDR3 is built from 16 residues. As DNA, the CDR3 is TGCAGTGCTAGTCAGGGACAGGCGACGTCTAACTATGGCTACACCTTC. Amino acids: CSASQGQATSNYGYTF.

On this clonotype itself: A much larger clone lies a single base off, so this may be a read error. The CDR3 sequence: CSATPGQQENQYF. CDR3 bases: TGCAGTGCTACACCGGGACAGCAAGAGAACCAGTACTTC. The chain uses TRBV20-1 and TRBJ2-5; 7 positions match TRBD1. The CDR3 covers 13 residues. Germline V gene lookup returns CDR1 DFQATT and CDR2 SNEGSKA (reference sequence).

This clonotype occurred a few times. This chain uses TRBV7-2 with TRBJ2-3; D remains ambiguous. The V and J ends lost 2 bases and 1 base respectively, with 10 bases between them. The CDR3 totals 15 residues. Germline loops: CDR1 SGHTA, CDR2 FQGNSA. The CDR3 nucleotides are TGTGCCAGCAGCTTAACGATTACGGGCACAGATACGCAGTATTTT. This translates into CASSLTITGTDTQYF.

Notes on this clonotype: A much larger clone is a single base away; this may be a read error. This sequence joins TRBV10-3 and TRBJ1-1, with 10 nucleotides matching TRBD1. The CDR3 consists of 14 residues. CDR1 is ENHRY and CDR2 is SYGVKD in the germline V gene. The DNA for the CDR3 is TGTGCCATCAGGGCCGACAGGGGGCTAAATGAAGATTTCTTT. Protein: CAIRADRGLNEDFF.

This clonotype has ten or more counts. The rearrangement uses TRBV28 and TRBJ1-5, with D possibly TRBD1 on 5 matching bases. This CDR3 spans 15 amino acids. CDR1 MDHEN and CDR2 SYDVKM come from the germline V gene. Trimming removed 4 bases from V and 11 bases from J, with 21 bases in between. The CDR3 bases are TGTGCCAGCAGTTCCCGAAAAACCCAGGGCGGGACCCAGCATTTT. The encoded protein is CASSSRKTQGGTQHF. The full variable domain, rest sourced from reference TRBV28 and TRBJ1-5, is DVKVTQSSRYLVKRTGEKVFLECVQDMDHENMFWYRQDPGLGLRLIYFSYDVKMKEKGDIPEGYSVSREKKERFSLILESASTNQTSMYLCASSSRKTQGGTQHFGDGTRLSIL.

This clonotype occurred many times. This sequence joins TRBV2 and TRBJ1-5, with 7 positions matching TRBD1. V was clipped by 6 bases and J by 7 bases; unmatched bases: 9. The CDR3 has 14 amino acids. From germline, CDR1 is SNHLY and CDR2 FYNNEI. CDR3 sequence (DNA): TGTGCCAGCAGCGGGACAGTCGCCCGGCAGCCCCAGCATTTT. This gives the protein CASSGTVARQPQHF.

In this sample, this clonotype turned up a few times. The chain carries TRBV7-2 and TRBJ1-6, with 7 bases aligning to TRBD1. The CDR3 has 14 amino acids. With V trimmed by 6 bases and J by 7 bases, 6 bases remained unmatched. Germline assignment: CDR1 SGHTA and CDR2 FQGNSA. The CDR3 loop reads CASSWDRLNSPLHF. CDR3 sequence (DNA): TGTGCCAGCAGTTGGGACAGACTCAATTCACCCCTCCACTTT.

This clonotype was detected ten times or more. With a much larger clone just one base away, this may be a read error. The chain carries TRBV6-1 and TRBJ2-3, with TRBD1 matching 10 bases. The CDR3 is 13 amino acids. Germline V CDR1 and CDR2: MNHNS, SASEGT. The CDR3 region has the DNA TGTGCCGGCAGGGGACAGGGGACAGATACGCAGTATTTT. Amino acid sequence: CAGRGQGTDTQYF.

The sample holds a few counts of this clonotype. The genes are TRBV2 and TRBJ1-5; no definite D call. CDR1 is SNHLY and CDR2 is FYNNEI in the germline V gene. V was shortened by 4 bases and J by 4 bases, with 11 bases between the two germline ends. The CDR3 length is 14 residues. The CDR3 region has the DNA TGTGCCAGCAGTGTGGACGGTTGGAATCAGCCCCAGCATTTT. It encodes CASSVDGWNQPQHF.

This clonotype showed up many times. The chain carries TRBV28 and TRBJ1-1; D not resolved. The CDR3 is made up of 13 amino acids. Trimming removed 8 bases from V and 1 base from J, with 11 bases in between. Germline CDR1 reads MDHEN; CDR2 reads SYDVKM. This CDR3 reads CASHRTPNTEAFF. CDR3 bases: TGTGCCAGCCATAGAACACCGAACACTGAAGCTTTCTTT.